The clone carrying this TCR beta chain was detected once. Its antigen is undetermined. All the patients suffered relapse after autologous stem cell transplantation, and brentuximab vedotin exposure differed. TCRdb keeps only in-frame clones here, not all; method: immunoSEQ multiplex PCR. Seen here are some 100,000 clones, around nine tenths observed once, and the top ten hold 2.8%. The record originates from a study of PD-1 blockade in classical Hodgkin lymphoma. Study outcomes and limitations: CD4+ but not CD8+ TCR diversity rose significantly by C4D1. Baseline diversity resembling that of newly diagnosed patients was seen in complete responders.

This CDR3 has 15 residues. Germline CDR1 LNHDA, CDR2 SQIVND (reference sequence). Trimming shortened V by 6 bases and J by 1 base, and 14 bases separated the two germline ends. This specimen consisted of peripheral blood mononuclear cells (PBMCs), obtained at baseline. This TCR came from a human donor with classical Hodgkin lymphoma. The genes are TRBV19 and TRBJ2-3; no reliable D call. CDR3 nucleotides: TGTGCCAGTAGCCTATTAGGACGACGCACAGATACGCAGTATTTT. Amino acid sequence: CASSLLGRRTDTQYF.